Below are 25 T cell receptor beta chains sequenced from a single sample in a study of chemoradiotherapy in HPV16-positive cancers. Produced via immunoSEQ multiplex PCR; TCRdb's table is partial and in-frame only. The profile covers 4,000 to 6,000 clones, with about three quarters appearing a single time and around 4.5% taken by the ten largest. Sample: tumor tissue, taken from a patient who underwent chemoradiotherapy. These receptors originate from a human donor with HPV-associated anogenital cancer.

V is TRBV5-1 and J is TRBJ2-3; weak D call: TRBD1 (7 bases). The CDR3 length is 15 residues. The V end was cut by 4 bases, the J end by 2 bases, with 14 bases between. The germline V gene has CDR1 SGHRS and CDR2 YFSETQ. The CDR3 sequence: CASSGTGDSTDTQYF. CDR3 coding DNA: TGCGCCAGCAGCGGAACAGGGGACTCCACAGATACGCAGTATTTT.

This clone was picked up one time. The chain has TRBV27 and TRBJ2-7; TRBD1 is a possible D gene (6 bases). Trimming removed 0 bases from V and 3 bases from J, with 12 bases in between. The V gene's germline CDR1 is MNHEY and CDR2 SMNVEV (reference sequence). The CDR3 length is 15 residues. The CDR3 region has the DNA TGTGCCAGCAGTTTATCAGTCACAGGGATCTACGAGCAGTACTTC. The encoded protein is CASSLSVTGIYEQYF.

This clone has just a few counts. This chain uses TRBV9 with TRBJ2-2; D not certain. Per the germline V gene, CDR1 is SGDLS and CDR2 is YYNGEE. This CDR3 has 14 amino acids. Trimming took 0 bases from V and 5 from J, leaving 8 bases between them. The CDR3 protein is CASSVVGRTGELFF. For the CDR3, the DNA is TGTGCCAGCAGCGTAGTGGGCCGGACCGGGGAGCTGTTTTTT.

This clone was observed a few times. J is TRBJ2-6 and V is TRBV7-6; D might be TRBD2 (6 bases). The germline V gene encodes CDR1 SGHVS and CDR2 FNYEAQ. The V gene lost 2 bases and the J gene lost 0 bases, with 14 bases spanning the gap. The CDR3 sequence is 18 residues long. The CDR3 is CASSLRPGGTSGANVLTF. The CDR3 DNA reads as TGTGCCAGCAGCTTAAGGCCTGGGGGGACCTCTGGGGCCAACGTCCTGACTTTC.

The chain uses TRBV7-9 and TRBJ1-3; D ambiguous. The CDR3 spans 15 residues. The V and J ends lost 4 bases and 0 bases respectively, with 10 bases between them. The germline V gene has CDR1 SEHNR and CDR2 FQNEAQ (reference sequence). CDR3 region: CASSSLSVSGNTIYF. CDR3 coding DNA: TGTGCCAGCAGCTCTCTCTCGGTCTCTGGAAACACCATATATTTT.

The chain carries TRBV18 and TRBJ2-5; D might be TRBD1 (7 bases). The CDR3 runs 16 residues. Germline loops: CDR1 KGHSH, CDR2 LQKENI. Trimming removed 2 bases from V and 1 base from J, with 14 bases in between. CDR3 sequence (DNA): TGTGCCAGCTCACCAATGGCAGGGGGGCTCCAAGAGACCCAGTACTTC. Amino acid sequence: CASSPMAGGLQETQYF.

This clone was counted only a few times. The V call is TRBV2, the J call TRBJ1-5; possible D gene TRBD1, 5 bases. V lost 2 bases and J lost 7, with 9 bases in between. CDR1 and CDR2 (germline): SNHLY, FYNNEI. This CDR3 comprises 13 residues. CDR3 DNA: TGTGCCAGCAGTGAAAGGGGTGTCCAGCCCCAGCATTTT. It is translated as CASSERGVQPQHF. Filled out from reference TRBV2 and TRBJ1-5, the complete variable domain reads EPEVTQTPSHQVTQMGQEVILRCVPISNHLYFYWYRQILGQKVEFLVSFYNNEISEKSEIFDDQFSVERPDGSNFTLKIRSTKLEDSAMYFCASSERGVQPQHFGDGTRLSIL.

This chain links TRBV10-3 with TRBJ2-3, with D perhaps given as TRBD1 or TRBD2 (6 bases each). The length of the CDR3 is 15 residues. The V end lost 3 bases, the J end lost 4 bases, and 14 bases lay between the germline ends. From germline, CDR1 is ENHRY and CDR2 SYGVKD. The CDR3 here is CAISEEAGEADTQYF. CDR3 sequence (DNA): TGTGCCATCAGTGAAGAAGCAGGGGAGGCAGATACGCAGTATTTT.

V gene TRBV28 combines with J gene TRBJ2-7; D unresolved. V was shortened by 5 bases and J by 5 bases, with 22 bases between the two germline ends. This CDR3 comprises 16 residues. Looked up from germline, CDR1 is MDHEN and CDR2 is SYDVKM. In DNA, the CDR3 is TGTGCCAGCAGTCCGGCCGGTTACTTTCCAGGACACGAGCAGTACTTC. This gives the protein CASSPAGYFPGHEQYF. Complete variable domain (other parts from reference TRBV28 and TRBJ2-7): DVKVTQSSRYLVKRTGEKVFLECVQDMDHENMFWYRQDPGLGLRLIYFSYDVKMKEKGDIPEGYSVSREKKERFSLILESASTNQTSMYLCASSPAGYFPGHEQYFGPGTRLTVT.

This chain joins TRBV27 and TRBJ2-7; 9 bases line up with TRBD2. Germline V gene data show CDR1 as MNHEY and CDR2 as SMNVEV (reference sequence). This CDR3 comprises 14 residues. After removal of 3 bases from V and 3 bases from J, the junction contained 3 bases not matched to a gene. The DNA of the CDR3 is TGTGCCAGCAGTTTTAGCGGGAGACACTACGAGCAGTACTTC. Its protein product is CASSFSGRHYEQYF.

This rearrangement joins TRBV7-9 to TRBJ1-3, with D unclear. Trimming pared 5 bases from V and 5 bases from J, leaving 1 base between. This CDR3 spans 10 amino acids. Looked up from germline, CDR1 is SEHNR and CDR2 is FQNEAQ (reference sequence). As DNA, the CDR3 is TGTGCCAGCAGCAGAAACACCATATATTTT. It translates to CASSRNTIYF.

Here the CDR3 reads CAWSPGAGANVLTF. The CDR3 DNA reads as TGTGCCTGGAGTCCGGGTGCTGGGGCCAACGTCCTGACTTTC. This chain joins TRBV30 and TRBJ2-6; no reliable D call. V lost 2 bases and J 2 bases, leaving 7 bases between the germline ends. The CDR3 has 14 amino acids. Germline values: CDR1 GTSNPN, CDR2 SVGIG (reference sequence).

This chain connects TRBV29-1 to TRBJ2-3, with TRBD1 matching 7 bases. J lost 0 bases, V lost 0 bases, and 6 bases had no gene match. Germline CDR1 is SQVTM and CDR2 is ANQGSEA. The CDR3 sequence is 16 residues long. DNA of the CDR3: TGCAGCGTTGAAGATTGGACAGGAGCTAGCACAGATACGCAGTATTTT. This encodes CSVEDWTGASTDTQYF.

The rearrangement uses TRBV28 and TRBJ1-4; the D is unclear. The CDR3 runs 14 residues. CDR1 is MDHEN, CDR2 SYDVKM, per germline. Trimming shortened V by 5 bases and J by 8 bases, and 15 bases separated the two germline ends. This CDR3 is CASSARSLREKLFF. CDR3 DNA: TGTGCCAGCAGTGCAAGGAGCCTTAGGGAAAAACTGTTTTTT.

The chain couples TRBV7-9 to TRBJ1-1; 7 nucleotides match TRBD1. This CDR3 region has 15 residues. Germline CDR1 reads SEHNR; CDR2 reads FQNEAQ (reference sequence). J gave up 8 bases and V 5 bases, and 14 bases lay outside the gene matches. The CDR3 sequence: CASSESRQGPHEAFF. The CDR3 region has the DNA TGTGCCAGCAGCGAATCCCGACAGGGTCCTCACGAAGCTTTCTTT.

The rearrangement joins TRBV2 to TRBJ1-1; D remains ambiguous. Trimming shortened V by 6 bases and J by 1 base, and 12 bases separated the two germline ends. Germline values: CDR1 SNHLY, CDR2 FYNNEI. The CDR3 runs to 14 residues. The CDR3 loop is CASRIEVTNTEAFF. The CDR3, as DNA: TGTGCCAGCAGGATCGAGGTTACGAACACTGAAGCTTTCTTT.

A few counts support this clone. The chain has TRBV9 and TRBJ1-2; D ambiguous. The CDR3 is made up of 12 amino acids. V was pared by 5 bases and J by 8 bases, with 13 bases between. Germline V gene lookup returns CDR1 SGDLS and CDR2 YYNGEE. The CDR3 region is CASRAYPGGYTF. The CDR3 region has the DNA TGTGCCAGCAGAGCCTACCCTGGGGGCTACACCTTC.

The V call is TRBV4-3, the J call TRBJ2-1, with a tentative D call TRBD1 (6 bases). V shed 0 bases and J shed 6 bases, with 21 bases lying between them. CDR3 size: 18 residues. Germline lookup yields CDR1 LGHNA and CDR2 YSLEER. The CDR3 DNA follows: TGCGCCAGCAGCCAAGAAGTTGGGGGCAGGGTCCGATCCAATGAGCAGTTCTTC. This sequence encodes CASSQEVGGRVRSNEQFF.

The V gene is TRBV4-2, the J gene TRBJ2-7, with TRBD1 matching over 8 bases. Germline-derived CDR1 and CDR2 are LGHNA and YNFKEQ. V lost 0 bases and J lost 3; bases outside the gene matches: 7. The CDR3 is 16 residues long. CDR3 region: CASSQDITGGFYEQYF. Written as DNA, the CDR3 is TGTGCCAGCAGCCAAGATATAACAGGGGGATTCTACGAGCAGTACTTC.

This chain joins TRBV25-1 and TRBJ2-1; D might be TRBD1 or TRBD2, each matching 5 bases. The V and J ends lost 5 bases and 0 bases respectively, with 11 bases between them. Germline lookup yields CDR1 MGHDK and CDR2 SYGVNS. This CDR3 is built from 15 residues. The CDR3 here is CASSHGARSYNEQFF. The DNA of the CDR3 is TGTGCCAGCAGTCACGGGGCCCGCTCCTACAATGAGCAGTTCTTC. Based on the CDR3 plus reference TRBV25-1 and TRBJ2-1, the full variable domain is EADIYQTPRYLVIGTGKKITLECSQTMGHDKMYWYQQDPGMELHLIHYSYGVNSTEKGDLSSESTVSRIRTEHFPLTLESARPSHTSQYLCASSHGARSYNEQFFGPGTRLTVL.

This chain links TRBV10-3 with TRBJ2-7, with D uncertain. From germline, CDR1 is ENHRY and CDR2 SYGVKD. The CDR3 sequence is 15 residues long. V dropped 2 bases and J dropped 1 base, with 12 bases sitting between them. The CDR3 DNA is TGTGCCATCAGTGAGAGGCCAGGTTCTTCCTACGAGCAGTACTTC. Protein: CAISERPGSSYEQYF.

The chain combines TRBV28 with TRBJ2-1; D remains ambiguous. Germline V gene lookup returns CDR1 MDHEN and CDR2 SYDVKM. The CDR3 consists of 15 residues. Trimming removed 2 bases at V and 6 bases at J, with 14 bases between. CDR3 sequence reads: CASSLIIGSSNEQFF. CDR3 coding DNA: TGTGCCAGCAGTTTAATAATCGGGTCGTCCAATGAGCAGTTCTTC.

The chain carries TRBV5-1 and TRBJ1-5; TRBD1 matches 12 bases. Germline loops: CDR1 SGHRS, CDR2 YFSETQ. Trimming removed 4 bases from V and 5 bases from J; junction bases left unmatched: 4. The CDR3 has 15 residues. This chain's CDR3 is CASSGTGGRDQPQHF. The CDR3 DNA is TGCGCCAGCAGCGGGACAGGGGGCCGAGATCAGCCCCAGCATTTT.

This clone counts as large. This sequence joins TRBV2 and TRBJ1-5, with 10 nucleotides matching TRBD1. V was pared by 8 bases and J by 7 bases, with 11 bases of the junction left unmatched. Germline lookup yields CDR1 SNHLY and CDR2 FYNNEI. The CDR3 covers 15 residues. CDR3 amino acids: CASRPGTGDGQPQHF. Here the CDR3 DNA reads TGTGCCAGCCGTCCCGGGACAGGGGACGGACAGCCCCAGCATTTT.

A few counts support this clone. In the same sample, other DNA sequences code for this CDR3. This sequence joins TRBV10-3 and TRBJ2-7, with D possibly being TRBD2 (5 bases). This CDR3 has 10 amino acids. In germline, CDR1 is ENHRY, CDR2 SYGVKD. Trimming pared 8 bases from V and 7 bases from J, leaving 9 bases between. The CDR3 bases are TGTGCCATCGGTGGGGAGGAGCAGTACTTC. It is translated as CAIGGEEQYF.